This T cell receptor beta chain was sequenced during a study of blood T cell repertoires in COVID-19. Study background: PBMCs, B-cell-depleted T cells, or T cells provided the cDNA or gDNA that made up the material.

The protocol was immunoSEQ multiplex PCR, while the TCRdb copy is restricted to in-frame clones and leaves out a portion. The sample yields 290,000 or so clones, just over 90% seen once. Followed longitudinally, the Seattle patients had been enrolled during active infection. This CDR3 region has 16 residues. Germline V gene data show CDR1 as LNHDA and CDR2 as SQIVND (reference sequence). V was clipped by 3 bases and J by 1 base; unmatched bases: 4. The chain uses TRBV19 and TRBJ2-5, with 11 bases lining up with TRBD2. The sequencing input was peripheral blood. The sequence derives from a woman aged 30 to 39 with COVID-19, enrolled during active disease. The CDR3 DNA sequence: TGTGCCAGTAGTATCCTAGCGGGAGGAGGCCAAGAGACCCAGTACTTC. Translation gives CASSILAGGGQETQYF. Looking up the rest from reference TRBV19 and TRBJ2-5 gives the full variable domain: DGGITQSPKYLFRKEGQNVTLSCEQNLNHDAMYWYRQDPGQGLRLIYYSQIVNDFQKGDIAEGYSVSREKKESFPLTVTSAQKNPTAFYLCASSILAGGGQETQYFGPGTRLLVL.